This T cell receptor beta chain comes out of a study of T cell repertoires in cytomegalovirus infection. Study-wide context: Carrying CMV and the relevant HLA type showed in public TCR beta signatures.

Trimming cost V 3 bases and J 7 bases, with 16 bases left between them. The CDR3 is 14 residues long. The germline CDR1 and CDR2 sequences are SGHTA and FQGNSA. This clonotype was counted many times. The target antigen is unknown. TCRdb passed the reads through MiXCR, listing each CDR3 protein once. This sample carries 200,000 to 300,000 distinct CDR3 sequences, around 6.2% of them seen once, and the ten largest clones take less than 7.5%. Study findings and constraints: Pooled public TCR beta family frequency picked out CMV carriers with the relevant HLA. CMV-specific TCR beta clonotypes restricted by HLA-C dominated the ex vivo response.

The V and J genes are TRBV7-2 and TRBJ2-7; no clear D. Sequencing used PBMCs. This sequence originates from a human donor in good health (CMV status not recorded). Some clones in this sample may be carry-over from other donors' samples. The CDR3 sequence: CASSLTRATEEQYF. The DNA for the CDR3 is TGTGCCAGCAGCTTGACCCGGGCCACAGAAGAGCAGTACTTC.